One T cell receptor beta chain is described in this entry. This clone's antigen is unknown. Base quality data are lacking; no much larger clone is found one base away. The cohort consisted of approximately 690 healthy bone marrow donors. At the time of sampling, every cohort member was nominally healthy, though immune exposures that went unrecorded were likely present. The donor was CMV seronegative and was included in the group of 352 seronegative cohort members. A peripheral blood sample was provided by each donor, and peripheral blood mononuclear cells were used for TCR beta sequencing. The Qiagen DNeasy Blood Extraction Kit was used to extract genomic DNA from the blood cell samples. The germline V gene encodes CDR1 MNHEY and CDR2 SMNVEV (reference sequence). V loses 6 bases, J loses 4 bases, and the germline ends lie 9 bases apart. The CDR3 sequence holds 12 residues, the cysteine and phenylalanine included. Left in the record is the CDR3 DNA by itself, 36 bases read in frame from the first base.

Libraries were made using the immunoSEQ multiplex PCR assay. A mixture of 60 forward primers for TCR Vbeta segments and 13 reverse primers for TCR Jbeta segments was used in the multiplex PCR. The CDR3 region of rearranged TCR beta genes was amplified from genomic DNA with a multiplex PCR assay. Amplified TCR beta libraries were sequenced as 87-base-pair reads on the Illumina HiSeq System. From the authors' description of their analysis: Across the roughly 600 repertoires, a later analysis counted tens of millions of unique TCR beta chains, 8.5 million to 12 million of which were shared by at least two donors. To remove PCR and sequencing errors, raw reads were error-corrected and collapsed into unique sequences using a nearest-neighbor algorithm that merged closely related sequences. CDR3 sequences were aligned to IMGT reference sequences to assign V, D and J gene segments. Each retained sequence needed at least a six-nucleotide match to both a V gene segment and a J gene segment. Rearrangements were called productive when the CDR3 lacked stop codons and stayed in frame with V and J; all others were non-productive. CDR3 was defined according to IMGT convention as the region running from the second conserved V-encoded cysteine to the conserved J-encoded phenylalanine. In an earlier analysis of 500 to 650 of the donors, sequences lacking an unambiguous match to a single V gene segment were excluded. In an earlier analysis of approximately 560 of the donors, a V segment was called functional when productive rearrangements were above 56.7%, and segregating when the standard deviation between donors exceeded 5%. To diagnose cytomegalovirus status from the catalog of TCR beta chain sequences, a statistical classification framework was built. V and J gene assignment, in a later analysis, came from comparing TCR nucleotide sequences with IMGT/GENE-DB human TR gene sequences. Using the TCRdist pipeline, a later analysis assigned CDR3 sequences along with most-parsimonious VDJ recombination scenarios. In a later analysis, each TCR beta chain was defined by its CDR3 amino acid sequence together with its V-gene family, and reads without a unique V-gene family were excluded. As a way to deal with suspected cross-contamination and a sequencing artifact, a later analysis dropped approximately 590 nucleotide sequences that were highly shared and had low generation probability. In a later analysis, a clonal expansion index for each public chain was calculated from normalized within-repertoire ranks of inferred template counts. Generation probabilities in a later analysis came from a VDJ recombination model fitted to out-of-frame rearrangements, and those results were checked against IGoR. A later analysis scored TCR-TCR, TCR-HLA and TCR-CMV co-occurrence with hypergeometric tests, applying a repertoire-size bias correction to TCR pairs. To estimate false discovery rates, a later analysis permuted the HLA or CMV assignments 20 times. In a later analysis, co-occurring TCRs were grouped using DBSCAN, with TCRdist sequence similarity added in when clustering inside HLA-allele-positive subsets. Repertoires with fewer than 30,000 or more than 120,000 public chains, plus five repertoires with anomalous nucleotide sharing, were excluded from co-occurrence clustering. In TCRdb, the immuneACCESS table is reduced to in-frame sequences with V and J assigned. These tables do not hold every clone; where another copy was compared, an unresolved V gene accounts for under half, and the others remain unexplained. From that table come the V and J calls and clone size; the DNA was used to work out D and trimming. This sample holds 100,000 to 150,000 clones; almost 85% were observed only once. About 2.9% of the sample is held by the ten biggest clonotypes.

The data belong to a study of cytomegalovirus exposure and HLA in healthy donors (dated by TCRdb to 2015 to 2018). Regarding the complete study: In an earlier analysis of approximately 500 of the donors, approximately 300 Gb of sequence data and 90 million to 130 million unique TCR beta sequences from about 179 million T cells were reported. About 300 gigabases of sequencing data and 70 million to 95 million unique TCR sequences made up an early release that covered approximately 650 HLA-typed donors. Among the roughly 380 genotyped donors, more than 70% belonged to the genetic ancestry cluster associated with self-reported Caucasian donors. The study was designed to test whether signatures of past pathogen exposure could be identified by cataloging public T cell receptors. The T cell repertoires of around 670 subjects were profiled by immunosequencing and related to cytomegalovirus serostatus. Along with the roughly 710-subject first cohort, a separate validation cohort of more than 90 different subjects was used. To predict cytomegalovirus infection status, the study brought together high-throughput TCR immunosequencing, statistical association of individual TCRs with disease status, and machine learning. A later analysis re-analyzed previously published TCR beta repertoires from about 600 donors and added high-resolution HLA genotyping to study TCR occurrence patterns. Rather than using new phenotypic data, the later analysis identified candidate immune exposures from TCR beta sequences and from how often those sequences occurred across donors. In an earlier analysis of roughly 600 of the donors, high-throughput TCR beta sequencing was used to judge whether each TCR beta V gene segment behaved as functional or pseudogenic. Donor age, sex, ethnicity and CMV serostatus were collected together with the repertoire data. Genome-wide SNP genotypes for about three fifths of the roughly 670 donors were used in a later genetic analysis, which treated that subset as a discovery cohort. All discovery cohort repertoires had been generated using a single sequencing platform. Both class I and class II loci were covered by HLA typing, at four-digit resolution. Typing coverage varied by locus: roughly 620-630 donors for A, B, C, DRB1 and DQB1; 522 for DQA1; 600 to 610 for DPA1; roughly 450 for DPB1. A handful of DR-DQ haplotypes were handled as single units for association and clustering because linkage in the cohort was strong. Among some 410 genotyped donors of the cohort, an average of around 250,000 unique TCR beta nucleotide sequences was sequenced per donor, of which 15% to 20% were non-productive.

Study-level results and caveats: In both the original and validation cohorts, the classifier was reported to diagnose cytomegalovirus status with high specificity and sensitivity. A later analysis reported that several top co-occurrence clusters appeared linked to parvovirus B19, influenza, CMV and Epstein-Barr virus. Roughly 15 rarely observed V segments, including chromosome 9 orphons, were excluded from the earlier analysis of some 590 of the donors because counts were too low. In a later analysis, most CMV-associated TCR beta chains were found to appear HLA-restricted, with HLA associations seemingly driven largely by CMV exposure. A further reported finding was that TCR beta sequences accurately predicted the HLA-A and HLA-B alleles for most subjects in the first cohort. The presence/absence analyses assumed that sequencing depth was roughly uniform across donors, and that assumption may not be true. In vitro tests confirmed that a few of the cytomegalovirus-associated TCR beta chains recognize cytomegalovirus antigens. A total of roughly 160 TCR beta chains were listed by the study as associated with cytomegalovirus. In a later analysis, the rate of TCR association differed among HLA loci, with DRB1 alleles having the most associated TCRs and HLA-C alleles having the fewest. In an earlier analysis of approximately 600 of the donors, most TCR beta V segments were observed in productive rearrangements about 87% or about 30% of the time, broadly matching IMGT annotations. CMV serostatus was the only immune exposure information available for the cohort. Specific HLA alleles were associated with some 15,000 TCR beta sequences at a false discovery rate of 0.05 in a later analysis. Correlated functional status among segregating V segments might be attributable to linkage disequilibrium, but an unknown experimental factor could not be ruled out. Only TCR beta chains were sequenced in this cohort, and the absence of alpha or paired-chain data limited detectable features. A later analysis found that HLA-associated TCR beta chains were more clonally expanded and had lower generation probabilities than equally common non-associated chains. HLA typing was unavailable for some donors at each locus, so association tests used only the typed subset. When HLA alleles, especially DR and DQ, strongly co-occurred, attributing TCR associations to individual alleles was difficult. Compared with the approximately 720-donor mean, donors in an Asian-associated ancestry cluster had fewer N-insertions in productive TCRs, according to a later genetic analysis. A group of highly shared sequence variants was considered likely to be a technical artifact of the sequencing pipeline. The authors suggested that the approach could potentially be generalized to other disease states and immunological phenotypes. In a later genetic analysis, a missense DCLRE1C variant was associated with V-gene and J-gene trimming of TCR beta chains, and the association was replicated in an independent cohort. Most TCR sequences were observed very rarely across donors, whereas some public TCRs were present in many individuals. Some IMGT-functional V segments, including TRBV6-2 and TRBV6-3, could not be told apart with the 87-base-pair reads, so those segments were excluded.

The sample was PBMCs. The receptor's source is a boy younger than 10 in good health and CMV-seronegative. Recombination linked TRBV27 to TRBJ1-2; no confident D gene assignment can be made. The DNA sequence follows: TGTGCCAGCAGCCCGGCGGGCTATGGCTACACCTTC. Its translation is CASSPAGYGYTF.